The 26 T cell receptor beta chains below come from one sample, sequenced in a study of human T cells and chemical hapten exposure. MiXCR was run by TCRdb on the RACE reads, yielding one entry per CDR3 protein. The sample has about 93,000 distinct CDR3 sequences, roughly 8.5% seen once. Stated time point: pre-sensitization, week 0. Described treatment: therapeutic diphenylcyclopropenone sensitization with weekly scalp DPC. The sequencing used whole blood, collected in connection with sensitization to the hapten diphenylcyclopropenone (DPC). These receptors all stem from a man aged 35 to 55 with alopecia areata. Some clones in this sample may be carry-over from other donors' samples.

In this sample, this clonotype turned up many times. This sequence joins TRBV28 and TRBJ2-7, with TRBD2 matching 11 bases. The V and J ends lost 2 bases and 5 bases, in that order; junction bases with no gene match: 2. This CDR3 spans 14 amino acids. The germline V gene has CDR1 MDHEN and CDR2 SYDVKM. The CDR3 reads CASSLTSGSHEQYF. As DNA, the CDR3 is TGTGCCAGCAGTTTAACTAGCGGGAGCCACGAGCAGTACTTC.

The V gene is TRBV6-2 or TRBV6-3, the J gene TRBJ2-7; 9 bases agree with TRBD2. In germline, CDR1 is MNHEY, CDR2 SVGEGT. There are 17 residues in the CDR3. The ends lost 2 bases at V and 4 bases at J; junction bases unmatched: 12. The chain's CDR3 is CASSYDAGGLGRYEQYF. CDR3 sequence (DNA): TGTGCCAGCAGTTACGATGCGGGAGGGCTCGGACGATACGAGCAGTACTTC.

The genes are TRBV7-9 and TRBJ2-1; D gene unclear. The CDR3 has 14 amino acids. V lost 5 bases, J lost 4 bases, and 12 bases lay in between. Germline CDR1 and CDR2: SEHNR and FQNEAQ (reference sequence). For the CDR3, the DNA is TGTGCCAGCAGCCCGGCCGGGCAGTACAATGAGCAGTTCTTC. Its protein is CASSPAGQYNEQFF.

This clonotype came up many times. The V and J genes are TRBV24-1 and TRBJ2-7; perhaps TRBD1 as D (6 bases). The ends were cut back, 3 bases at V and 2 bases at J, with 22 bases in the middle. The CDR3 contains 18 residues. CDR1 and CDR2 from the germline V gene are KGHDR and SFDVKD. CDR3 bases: TGTGCCACCAGTGATCCACTTACCGGGACAAAAGGCCCCTACGAGCAGTACGTC. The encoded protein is CATSDPLTGTKGPYEQYV.

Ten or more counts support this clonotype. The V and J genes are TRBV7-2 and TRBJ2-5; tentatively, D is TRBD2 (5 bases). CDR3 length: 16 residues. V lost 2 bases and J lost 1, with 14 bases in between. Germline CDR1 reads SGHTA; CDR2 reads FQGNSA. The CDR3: CASSLSGGFGQETQYF. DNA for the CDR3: TGTGCCAGCAGCTTAAGCGGCGGGTTTGGCCAAGAGACCCAGTACTTC.

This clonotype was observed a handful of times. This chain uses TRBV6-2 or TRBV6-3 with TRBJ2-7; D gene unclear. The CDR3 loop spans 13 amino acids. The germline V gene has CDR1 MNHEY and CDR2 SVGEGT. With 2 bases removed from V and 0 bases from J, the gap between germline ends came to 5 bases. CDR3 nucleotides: TGTGCCAGCAGTTACCCCAGCTCCTACGAGCAGTACGTC. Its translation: CASSYPSSYEQYV.

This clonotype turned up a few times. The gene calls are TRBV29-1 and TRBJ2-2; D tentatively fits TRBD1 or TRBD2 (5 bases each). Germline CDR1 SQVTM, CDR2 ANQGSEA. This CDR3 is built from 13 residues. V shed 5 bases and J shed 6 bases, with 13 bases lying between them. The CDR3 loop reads CSVSQRDPGELFF. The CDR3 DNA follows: TGCAGCGTTTCCCAACGGGACCCCGGGGAGCTGTTTTTT.

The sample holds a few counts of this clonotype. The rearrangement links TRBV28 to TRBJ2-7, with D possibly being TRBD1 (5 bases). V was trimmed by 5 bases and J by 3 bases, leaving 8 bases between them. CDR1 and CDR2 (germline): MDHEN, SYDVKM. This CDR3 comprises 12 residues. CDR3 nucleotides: TGTGCCAGCAGTCTACAGGACTACGAGCAGTACTTC. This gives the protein CASSLQDYEQYF.

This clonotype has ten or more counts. CDR3 in amino acids: CASSQTGRADTQYF. For the CDR3, the DNA is TGTGCCAGCAGCCAAACAGGGCGGGCAGATACGCAGTATTTT. The chain combines TRBV14 with TRBJ2-3; maybe TRBD1 (6 bases). Germline values: CDR1 SGHDN, CDR2 FVKESK. The CDR3 is made up of 14 amino acids. Trimming left V 2 bases short and J 4 bases short, with 10 bases between.

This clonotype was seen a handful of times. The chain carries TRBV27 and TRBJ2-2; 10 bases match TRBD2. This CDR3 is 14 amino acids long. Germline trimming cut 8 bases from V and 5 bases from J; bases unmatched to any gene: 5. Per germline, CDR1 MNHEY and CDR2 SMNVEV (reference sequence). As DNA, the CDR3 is TGTGCCAGCGCCGGGACTAGCGAAACCGGGGAGCTGTTTTTT. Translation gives CASAGTSETGELFF.

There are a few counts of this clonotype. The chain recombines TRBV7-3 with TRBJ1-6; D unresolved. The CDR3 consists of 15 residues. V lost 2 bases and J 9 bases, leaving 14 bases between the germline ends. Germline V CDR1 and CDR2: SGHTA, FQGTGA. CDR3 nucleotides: TGTGCCAGCAGCTTATTAGGCAAAATGGGTTCACCCCTCCACTTT. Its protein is CASSLLGKMGSPLHF.

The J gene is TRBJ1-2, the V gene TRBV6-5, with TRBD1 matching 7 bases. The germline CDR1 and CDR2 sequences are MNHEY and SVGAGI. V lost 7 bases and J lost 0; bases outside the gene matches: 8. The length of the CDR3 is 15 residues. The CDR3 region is CASIRGPSSNYGYTF. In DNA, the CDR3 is TGTGCCAGCATTAGGGGGCCCTCCTCTAACTATGGCTACACCTTC.

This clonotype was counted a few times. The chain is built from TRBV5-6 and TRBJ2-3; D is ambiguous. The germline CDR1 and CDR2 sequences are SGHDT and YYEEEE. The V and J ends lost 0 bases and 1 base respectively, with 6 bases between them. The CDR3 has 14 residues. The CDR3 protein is CASSLAVGTDTQYF. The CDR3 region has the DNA TGTGCCAGCAGCTTGGCGGTCGGCACAGATACGCAGTATTTT.

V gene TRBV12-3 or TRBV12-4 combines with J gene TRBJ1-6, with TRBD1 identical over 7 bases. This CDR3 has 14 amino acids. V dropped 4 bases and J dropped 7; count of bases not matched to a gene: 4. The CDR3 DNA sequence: TGTGCCAGCAGTTCGGACAGGAACAATTCACCCCTCCACTTT. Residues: CASSSDRNNSPLHF.

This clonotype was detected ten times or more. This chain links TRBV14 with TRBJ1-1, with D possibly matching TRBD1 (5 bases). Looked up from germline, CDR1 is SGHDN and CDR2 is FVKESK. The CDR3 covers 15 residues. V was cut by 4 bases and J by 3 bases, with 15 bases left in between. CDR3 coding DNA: TGTGCCAGCAGCCCCATCAGTCCAGGGTACACTGAAGCTTTCTTT. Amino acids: CASSPISPGYTEAFF.

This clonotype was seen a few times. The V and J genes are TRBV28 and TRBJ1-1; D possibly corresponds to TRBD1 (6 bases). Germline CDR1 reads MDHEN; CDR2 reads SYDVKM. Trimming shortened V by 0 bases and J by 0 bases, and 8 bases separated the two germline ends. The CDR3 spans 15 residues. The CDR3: CASSLWGALNTEAFF. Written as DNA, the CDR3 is TGTGCCAGCAGTTTATGGGGGGCATTGAACACTGAAGCTTTCTTT.

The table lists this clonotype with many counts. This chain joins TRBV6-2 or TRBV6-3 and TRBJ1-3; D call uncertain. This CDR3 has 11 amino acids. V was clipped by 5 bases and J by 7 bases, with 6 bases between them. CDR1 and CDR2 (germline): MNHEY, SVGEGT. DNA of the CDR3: TGTGCCAGCAGTACCGGGAACACCATATATTTT. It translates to CASSTGNTIYF.

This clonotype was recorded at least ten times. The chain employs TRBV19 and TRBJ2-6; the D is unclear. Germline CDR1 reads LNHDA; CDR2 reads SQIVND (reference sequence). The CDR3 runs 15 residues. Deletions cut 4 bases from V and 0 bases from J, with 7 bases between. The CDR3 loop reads CASSTDNSGANVLTF. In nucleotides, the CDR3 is TGTGCCAGTAGTACCGATAACTCTGGGGCCAACGTCCTGACTTTC. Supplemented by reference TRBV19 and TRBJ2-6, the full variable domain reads DGGITQSPKYLFRKEGQNVTLSCEQNLNHDAMYWYRQDPGQGLRLIYYSQIVNDFQKGDIAEGYSVSREKKESFPLTVTSAQKNPTAFYLCASSTDNSGANVLTFGAGSRLTVL.

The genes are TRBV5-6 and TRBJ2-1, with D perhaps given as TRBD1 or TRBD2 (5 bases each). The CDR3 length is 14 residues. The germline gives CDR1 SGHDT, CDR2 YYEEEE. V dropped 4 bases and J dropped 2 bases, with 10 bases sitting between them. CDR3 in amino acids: CASSPMGPYNEQFF. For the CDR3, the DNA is TGTGCCAGCAGCCCGATGGGACCCTACAATGAGCAGTTCTTC.

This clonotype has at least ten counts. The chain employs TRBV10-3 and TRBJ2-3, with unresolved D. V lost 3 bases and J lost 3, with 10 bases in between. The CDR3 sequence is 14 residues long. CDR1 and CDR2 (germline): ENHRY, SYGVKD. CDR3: CAISDSIATDTQYF. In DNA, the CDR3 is TGTGCCATCAGTGACTCAATAGCTACAGATACGCAGTATTTT.

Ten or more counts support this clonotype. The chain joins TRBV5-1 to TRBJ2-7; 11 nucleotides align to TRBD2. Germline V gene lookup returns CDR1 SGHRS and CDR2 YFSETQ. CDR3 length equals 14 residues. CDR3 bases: TGTGCCAGCAGCTTAGCGGGAGGGCGGTACGAGCAGTACGTC. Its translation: CASSLAGGRYEQYV.

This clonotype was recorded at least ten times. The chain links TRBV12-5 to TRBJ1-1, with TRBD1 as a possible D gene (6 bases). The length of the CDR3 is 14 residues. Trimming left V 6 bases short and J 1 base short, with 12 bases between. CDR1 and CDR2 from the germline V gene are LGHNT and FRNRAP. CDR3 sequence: CASGQDSSNTEAFF. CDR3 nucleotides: TGTGCTAGTGGACAGGACAGCTCGAACACTGAAGCTTTCTTT.

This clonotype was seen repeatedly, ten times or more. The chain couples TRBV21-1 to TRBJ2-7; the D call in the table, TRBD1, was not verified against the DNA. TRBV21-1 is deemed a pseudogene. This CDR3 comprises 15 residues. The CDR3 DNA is TGTGCCAGCAGCCTCCGGACAGGGGCCCTCTACGAGCAGTACGTC. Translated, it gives CASSLRTGALYEQYV.

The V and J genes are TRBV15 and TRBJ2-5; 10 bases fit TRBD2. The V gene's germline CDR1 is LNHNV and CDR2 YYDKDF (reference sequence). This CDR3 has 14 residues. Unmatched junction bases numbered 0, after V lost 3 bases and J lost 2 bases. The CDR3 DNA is TGTGCCACCAGCAGGACTAGCGGGCAAGAGACCCAGTACTTC. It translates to CATSRTSGQETQYF.

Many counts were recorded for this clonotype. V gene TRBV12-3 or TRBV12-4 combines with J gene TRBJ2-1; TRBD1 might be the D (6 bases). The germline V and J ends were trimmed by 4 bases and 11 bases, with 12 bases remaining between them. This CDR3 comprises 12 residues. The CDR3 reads CASSSDRWKQFF. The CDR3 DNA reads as TGTGCCAGCAGTTCAGACAGGTGGAAGCAGTTCTTC.

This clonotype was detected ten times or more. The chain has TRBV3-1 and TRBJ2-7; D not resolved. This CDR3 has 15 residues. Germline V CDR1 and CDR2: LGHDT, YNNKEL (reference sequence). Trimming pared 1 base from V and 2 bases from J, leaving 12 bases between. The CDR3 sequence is CASSQAGPTAYEQYF. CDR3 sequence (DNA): TGTGCCAGCAGCCAAGCGGGTCCTACTGCCTACGAGCAGTACTTC.